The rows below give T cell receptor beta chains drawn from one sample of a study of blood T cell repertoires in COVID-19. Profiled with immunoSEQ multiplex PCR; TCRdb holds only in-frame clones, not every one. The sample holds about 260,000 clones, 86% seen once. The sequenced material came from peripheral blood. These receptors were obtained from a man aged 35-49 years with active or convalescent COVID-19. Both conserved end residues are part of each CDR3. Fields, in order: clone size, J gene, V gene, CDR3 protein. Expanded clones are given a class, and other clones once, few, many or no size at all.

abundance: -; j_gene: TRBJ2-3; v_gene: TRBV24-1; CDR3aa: CATGGGPDTQYF
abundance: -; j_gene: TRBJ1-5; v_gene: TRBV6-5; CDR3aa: CASSGEGDNQPQHF
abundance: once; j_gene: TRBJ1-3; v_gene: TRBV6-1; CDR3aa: CASSETFSTGGNTIYF
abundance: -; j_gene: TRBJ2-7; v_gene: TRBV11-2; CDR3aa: CASSGRVNLYEQYF
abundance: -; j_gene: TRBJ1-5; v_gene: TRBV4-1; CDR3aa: CASSQDRGQPQHF
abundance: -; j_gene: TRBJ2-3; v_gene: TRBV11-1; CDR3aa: CASKTGGINTDTQYF
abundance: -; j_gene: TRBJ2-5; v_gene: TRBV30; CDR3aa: CAWRQAPRTQYF
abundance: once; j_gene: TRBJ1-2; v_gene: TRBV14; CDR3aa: CASSQDRGGYGYTF
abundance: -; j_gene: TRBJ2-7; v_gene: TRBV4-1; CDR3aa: CASSQDLLSGQGSYEQYF
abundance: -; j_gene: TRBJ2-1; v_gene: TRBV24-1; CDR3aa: CATSRPYYYTYNEQFF
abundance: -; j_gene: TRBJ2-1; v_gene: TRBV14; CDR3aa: CASGGATEQFF
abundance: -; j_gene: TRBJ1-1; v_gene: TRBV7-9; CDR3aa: CASSWTGTRPTTEAFF
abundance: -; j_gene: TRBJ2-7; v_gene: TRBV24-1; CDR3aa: CATSDLDSGRDEQYF
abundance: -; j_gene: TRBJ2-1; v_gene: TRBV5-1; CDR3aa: CASSPRQGANEQFF
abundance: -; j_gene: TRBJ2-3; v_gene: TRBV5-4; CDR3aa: CASSLEASGGADTQYF
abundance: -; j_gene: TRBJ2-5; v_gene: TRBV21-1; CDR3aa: CASSKREELASEETQYF
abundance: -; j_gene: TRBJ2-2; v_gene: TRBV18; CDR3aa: CASSPDRRNTGELFF
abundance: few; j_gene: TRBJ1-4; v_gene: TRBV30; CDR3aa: CAWDKTGGNEKLFF
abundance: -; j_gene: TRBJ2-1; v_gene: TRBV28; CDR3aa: CASSPLGLAGGHNEQFF
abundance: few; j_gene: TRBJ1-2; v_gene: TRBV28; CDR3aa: CASSPSWGPGAYGYTF
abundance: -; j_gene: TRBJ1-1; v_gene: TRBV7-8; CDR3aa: CASSWGGNTEAFF
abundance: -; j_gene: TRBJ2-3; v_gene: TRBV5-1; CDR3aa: CASLSTGASTDTQYF
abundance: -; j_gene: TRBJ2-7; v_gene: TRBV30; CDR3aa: CASARDYPTYEQYF
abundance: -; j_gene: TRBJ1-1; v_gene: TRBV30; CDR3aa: CAWSVGRDTEAFF
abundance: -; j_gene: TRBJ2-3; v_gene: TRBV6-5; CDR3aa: CASSRGVESDTQYF
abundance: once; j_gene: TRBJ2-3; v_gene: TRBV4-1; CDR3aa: CASSPSGDTQYF
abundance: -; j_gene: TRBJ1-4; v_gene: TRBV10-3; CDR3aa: CATRGLGLEKLFF
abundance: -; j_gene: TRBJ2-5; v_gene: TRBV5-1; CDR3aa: CASSLEWTSGGNQETQYF
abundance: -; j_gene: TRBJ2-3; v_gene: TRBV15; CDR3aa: CATSRDDRGRGTDTQYF
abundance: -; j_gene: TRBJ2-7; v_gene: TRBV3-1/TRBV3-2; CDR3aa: CASSQVLLAGAQEQYF
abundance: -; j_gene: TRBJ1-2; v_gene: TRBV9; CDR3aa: CASSVGAGDGYTF
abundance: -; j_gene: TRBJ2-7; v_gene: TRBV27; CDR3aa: CASSLHRKAGGEQYF
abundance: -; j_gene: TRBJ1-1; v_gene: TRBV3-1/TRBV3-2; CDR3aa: CASHPGSGTEAFF
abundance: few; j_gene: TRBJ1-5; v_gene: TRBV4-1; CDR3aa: CASSHRVGGGNQPQHF
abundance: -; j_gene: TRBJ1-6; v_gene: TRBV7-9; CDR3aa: CASSLQQGNNSPLHF
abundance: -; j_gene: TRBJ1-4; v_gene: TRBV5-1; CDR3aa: CASSLLQGDEKLFF
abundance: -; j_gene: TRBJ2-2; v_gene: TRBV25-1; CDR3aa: CATESGQSPGAGELFF
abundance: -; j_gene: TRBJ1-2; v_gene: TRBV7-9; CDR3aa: CASSPQTGMGYTF
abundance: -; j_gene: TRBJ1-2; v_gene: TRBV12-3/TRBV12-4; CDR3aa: CASSRPGGYGYTF
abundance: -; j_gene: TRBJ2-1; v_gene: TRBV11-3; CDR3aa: CASSLDGSRQNNEQFF
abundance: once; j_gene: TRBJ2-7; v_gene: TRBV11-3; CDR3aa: CASSSLYEQYF
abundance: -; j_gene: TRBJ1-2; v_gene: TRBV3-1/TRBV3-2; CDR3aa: CASSQDPGAYATF
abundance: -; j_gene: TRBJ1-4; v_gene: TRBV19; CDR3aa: CASSTLTGFSGEKLFF
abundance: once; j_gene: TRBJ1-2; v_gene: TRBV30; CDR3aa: CAWSVRYAGSNYGYTF
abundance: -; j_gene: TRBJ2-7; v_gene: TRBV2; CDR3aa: CASSDDRGSSYEQYF
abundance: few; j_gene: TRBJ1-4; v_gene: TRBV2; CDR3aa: CASKRSGQMNEKLFF
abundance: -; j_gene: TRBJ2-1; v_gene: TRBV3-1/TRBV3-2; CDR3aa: CASSQVERSANEQFF
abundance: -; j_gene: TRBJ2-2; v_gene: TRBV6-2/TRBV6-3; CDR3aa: CASSSQGTGELFF
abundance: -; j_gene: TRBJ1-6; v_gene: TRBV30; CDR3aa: CAWSFRVSPLHF